This T cell receptor beta chain comes out of a study of tissue T cells after allogeneic stem cell transplantation. General study findings and limits: Motif-based clustering found tissue-specific repertoire signatures shared across patients, though few clones were shared.

Some clones are missing from TCRdb's copy, which holds only in-frame ones; the method was immunoSEQ multiplex PCR. The sample has over 7,500 clones, around 45% seen once. For this clone: Its antigen is currently unknown. Gene names follow the mouse nomenclature.

Described time point: mouse harvest day 7 after allogeneic transplant. The graft held 10^6 splenic CD5+ T cells and 10^7 T-cell-depleted bone marrow cells. Tissues came from B6→BALB/c major-mismatch GVHD mice at day 7 or 14. Sequencing was carried out using gut tissue. This sequence was found in a female BALB/c mouse given C57BL/6 T cells with graft-versus-host disease after an allogeneic hematopoietic cell transplant.

The sequenced CDR3 bases are TGTGGTGCTGGTCCGGGACAGGGGCAAGACACCCAGTAC. Protein: CGAGPGQGQDTQY. The whole CDR3 protein reads CGAGPGQGQDTQYF. This sequence joins TRBV20 and TRBJ2-5; 10 bases are a match to TRBD1. The observed sequence ends 1 residue before the CDR3 terminus, with the missing tail filled in from the germline J gene. V dropped 5 bases and J dropped 3; count of bases not matched to a gene: 5. The CDR3 covers 14 residues. Germline CDR1 GFQATS, CDR2 STVNSAI.